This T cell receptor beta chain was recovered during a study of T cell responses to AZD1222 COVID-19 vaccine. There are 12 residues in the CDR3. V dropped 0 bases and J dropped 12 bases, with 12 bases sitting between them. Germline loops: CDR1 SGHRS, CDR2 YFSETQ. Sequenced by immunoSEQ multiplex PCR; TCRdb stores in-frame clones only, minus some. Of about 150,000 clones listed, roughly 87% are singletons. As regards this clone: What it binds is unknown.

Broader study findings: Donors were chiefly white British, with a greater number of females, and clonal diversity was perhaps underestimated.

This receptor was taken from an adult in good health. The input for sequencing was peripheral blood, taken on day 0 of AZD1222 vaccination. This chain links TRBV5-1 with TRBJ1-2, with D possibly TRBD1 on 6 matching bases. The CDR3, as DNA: TGCGCCAGCAGCTTGGATACCACAGGGAACACCTTC. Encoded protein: CASSLDTTGNTF. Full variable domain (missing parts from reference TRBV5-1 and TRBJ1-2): KAGVTQTPRYLIKTRGQQVTLSCSPISGHRSVSWYQQTPGQGLQFLFEYFSETQRNKGNFPGRFSGRQFSNSRSEMNVSTLELGDSALYLCASSLDTTGNTFGSGTRLTVV.